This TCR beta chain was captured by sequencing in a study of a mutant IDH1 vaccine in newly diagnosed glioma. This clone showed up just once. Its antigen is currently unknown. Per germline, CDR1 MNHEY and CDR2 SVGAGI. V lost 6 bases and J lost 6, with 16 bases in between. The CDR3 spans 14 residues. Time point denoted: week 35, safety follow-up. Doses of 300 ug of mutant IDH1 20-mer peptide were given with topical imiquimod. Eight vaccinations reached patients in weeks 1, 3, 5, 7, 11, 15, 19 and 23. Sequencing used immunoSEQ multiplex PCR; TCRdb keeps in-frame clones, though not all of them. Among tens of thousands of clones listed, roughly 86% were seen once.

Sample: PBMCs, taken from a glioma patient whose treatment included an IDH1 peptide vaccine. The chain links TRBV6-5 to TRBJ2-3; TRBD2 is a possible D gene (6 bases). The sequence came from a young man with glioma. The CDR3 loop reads CASRYLFAGDTQYF. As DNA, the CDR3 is TGTGCCAGCAGGTACCTCTTTGCGGGGGATACGCAGTATTTT.